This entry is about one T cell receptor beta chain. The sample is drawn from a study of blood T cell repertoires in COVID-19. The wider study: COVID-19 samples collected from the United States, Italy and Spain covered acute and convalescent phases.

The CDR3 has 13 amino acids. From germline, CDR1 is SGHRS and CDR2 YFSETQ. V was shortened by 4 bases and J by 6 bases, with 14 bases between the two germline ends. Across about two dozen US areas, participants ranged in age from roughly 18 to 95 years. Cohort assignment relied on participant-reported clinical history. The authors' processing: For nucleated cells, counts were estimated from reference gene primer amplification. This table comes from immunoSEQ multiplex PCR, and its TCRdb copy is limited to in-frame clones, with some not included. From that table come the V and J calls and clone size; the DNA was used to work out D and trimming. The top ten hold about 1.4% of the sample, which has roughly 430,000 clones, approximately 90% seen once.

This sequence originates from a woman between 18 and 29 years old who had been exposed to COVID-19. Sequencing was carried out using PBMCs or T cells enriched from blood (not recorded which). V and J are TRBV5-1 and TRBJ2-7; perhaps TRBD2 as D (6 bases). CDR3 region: CASSTETRGEQYF. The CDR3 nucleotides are TGCGCCAGCAGCACAGAGACTAGGGGCGAGCAGTACTTC.